This entry concerns a single TCR beta chain. What antigen it recognizes has not been identified. No base qualities exist here, and no much larger clone lies one base off it. Using the deep immunoSEQ assay, multiplex PCR amplified TCR CDR3 regions from genomic DNA. Genomic DNA extracted from each cell subset was distributed evenly over all wells of several immunoSEQ 96-well plates, and each plate served as one replicate. For sorted subsets, roughly 200 ng of genomic DNA, equivalent to 30,000 or so T cell genomes, went into each replicate PCR. The purified libraries were quantified using a Qubit 3.0 fluorometer, sized with a Bioanalyzer 2100, and then quantified again using the KAPA Library Quantification kit. Each immunoSEQ 96-well plate was sequenced on its own single-read 150-cycle Illumina NextSeq 550 flow cell. The published analysis was carried out like this. Because only junctional sequences without quality scores were contained in the immunoSEQ output, filtering matching that applied to full-length reads could not be performed. To assign V/J genes and CDR3, sequences were annotated using PyIR, a Python wrapper for IgBLAST v1.9, with IMGT germline references. Any read was removed if the V/J assignment was weak (E-value above 1e-6), the CDR3 was missing, or the read contained stop codons, out-of-frame junctions, or ambiguous translated residues. V3J clonotypes were defined as sequences sharing the same inferred V gene, J gene, and CDR3 amino acid sequence. The percentage overlap between two repertoires was calculated by dividing the number of shared unique clonotypes by the size of the smaller repertoire. RTK rarefaction, the Chao1 estimator, and Recon v2.1 estimates of unobserved clonotypes were used to assess repertoire richness. Generation probabilities for all TCRbeta clonotypes obtained by the gDNA method from a handful of donors were computed using OLGA. TCRdb stores this immuneACCESS table with in-frame sequences only. Part of the clones is absent; in the studies checked, under half of the shortfall reflects unresolved V genes, and no reason is known for the rest. Clone size and V and J calls were adopted from that table, with D and trimming inferred from the DNA. The sample table lists about 2 million clones, 95% of them with a count of one. The ten largest make up approximately 0.13% of the sample.

This sample is drawn from a study of shared clonotypes between healthy human individuals (dated by TCRdb to the early 2020s). As for the study more broadly: The cohort comprised a couple of women and three men aged 18 to 49 years. To increase sequencing depth and limit assay-specific biases, TCR repertoire library preparation and sequencing were carried out by different laboratories using diverse techniques. To estimate repertoire size and how much clonotype sharing occurs between individuals, the study deeply sequenced the blood TCR repertoires of several healthy adults. For each donor, three plates each were used for CD4 naive and CD4 memory, two plates were used for CD8 naive, and one plate was used for CD8 memory. Leukapheresis yielded between about 0.85 and 10 billion PBMCs per donor. General conclusions and limits of the study: Only blood was sampled, and tissue TCR repertoires likely differ from those in blood. Sharing across a few donors was observed for about 4.8% of naive CD4, less than 4% of naive CD8, about 2.3% of memory CD4, and around 0.4% of memory CD8 clonotypes. Pairwise subsampling indicated that sequencing depth was expected to affect the degree of clonotype sharing among donors. Even with the large sequencing depth, rarefaction of the sorted-subset datasets indicated that sequencing was incomplete. Larger estimated clonotype richness was generally found for naive subsets than for memory subsets. Because the study included a small number of donors, the genetic and exposure-history diversity represented was limited. Higher generation probabilities were observed for clonotypes shared by all four sorted-subset donors than for non-shared clonotypes.

The donors were healthy, HIV-negative adults who had no recently reported acute infections or vaccinations. Only Caucasian adults living in Nashville, Tennessee, USA were represented among the donors. CD4+ T cells were enriched through magnetic negative selection, after which naive cells were positively selected on CD45RA and the remaining negative fraction served as the memory subset. Blood was collected by leukapheresis, and PBMCs were isolated by Ficoll-Histopaque density gradient centrifugation and then cryopreserved in liquid nitrogen vapor phase. Purity and quantity of every magnetically sorted T cell population were checked by analytical flow cytometry. Each sorted fraction had its genomic DNA isolated and then quantified by UV absorbance on a Nanodrop 2000c. Sequences WNHNN (CDR1) and SYGVQD (CDR2) are obtained from the germline V gene (reference sequence). The CDR3 has 14 amino acids, counting the end cysteine and phenylalanine. Just CDR3 DNA is preserved here, 42 bases in frame from base 1. V has 5 bases trimmed and J has 3 bases trimmed; junction bases matching no gene number 5.

Recombination connected TRBV10-1 to TRBJ2-3, with 7 central nucleotides matching TRBD2. The sample consisted of naive CD4+ T cells sorted from blood. Interpreted using the paper, the cell subset or site label stands for: CD45RA+ positively selected. This TCR came from a man aged 18 to 35 in good health. The CDR3 corresponds to CASSNGLVTDTQYF. The bases are TGCGCCAGCAGTAACGGACTAGTAACAGATACGCAGTATTTT.